The present TCR beta chain was sequenced within a study of radiotherapy plus CTLA-4 blockade in lung cancer. Only in-frame clones appear in the TCRdb table, and some are missing; sequencing was by immunoSEQ multiplex PCR. The sample has tens of thousands of clones, around 70% seen once. Participants had chemo-refractory metastatic non-small-cell lung cancer and were treated with focal radiation plus ipilimumab CTLA-4 blockade. This material consisted of peripheral blood, taken from a patient treated with radiotherapy plus ipilimumab. This clonotype was sampled from a human donor with non-small cell lung cancer whose response to radiotherapy plus ipilimumab could not be evaluated.

The CDR3 DNA is TGCACCAGCAGCCAAGAGGCCGGGACTAGCGGGAAAGAGACCCAGTACTTC. This encodes CTSSQEAGTSGKETQYF. The chain employs TRBV1 and TRBJ2-5; the table calls TRBD2, which could not be checked here. TRBV1 is termed a pseudogene. CDR3 length equals 17 residues.